This passage covers 20 T cell receptor beta chains from one sample sequenced in a study of T cell changes during pregnancy in multiple sclerosis. Assay: immunoSEQ multiplex PCR; the TCRdb copy retains only in-frame clones and omits some. The table includes roughly 93,000 clones, 91% detected once. Sequences were derived from peripheral blood, sampled in the first trimester of pregnancy. These receptors all come from a female donor in good health, enrolled as a control in a pregnancy study.

The count of this clone is one. The chain joins TRBV4-1 to TRBJ1-4; TRBD1 is a possible D gene (5 bases). The CDR3 runs 16 residues. V was cut by 0 bases and J by 1 base, with 9 bases left in between. Germline V gene data show CDR1 as MGHRA and CDR2 as YSYEKL. The CDR3 spells CASSQEGQGTNEKLFF. The CDR3 DNA is TGCGCCAGCAGCCAAGAGGGTCAGGGAACTAATGAAAAACTGTTTTTT.

The gene calls are TRBV7-8 and TRBJ2-7; 9 nucleotides match TRBD2. V shed 4 bases, J shed 0 bases, and the junction held 4 bases outside the gene matches. Germline CDR1 is SGHVS and CDR2 is FQNEAQ. The CDR3 covers 15 residues. The CDR3 protein is CASSSSGVSSYEQYF. CDR3 bases: TGTGCCAGCAGCTCTAGCGGGGTGAGCTCCTACGAGCAGTACTTC.

The chain couples TRBV5-4 to TRBJ2-5; TRBD1 agrees at 10 bases. Germline V gives CDR1 SGHNT, CDR2 YYREEE (reference sequence). The CDR3 loop spans 15 amino acids. V lost 4 bases, J lost 4 bases, and 7 bases stayed unmatched. The CDR3 reads CASSKTGGNIETQYF. The CDR3 DNA reads TGTGCCAGCAGCAAGACAGGGGGCAACATAGAGACCCAGTACTTC. Variable domain in full (rest from reference TRBV5-4 and TRBJ2-5): ETGVTQSPTHLIKTRGQQVTLRCSSQSGHNTVSWYQQALGQGPQFIFQYYREEENGRGNFPPRFSGLQFPNYSSELNVNALELDDSALYLCASSKTGGNIETQYFGPGTRLLVL.

This chain uses TRBV5-1 with TRBJ1-3, with D uncertain. V lost 4 bases, J lost 8 bases, and 10 bases lay in between. Per germline, CDR1 SGHRS and CDR2 YFSETQ. The CDR3 loop spans 12 amino acids. CDR3 in amino acids: CASSPPSDTIYF. CDR3 nucleotide sequence: TGCGCCAGCAGCCCCCCGAGTGACACCATATATTTT.

V usage is TRBV7-2 and J usage is TRBJ1-1, with D possibly being TRBD1 (5 bases). The CDR3 is 14 amino acids. Germline values: CDR1 SGHTA, CDR2 FQGNSA. Trimming left V 6 bases short and J 1 base short, with 12 bases between. CDR3 sequence reads: CASSHDRWNTEAFF. The DNA of the CDR3 is TGTGCCAGCAGTCACGACAGATGGAACACTGAAGCTTTCTTT.

The chain joins TRBV4-3 to TRBJ2-7; possible D gene TRBD1, 6 bases. The CDR3 consists of 17 residues. Trimming stripped 0 bases from V and 3 bases from J, with 18 bases between. Germline lookup yields CDR1 LGHNA and CDR2 YSLEER. The CDR3 reads CASSQEGGAGANYEQYF. The CDR3, as DNA: TGCGCCAGCAGCCAAGAGGGTGGGGCAGGGGCTAACTACGAGCAGTACTTC.

This sequence joins TRBV9 and TRBJ2-3, with 7 bases that match TRBD2. This CDR3 has 15 residues. The V gene end was trimmed by 2 bases and the J gene end by 5 bases; junction bases not matched to a gene: 8. Germline V gene data show CDR1 as SGDLS and CDR2 as YYNGEE. The CDR3: CASSVVDLAVDTQYF. The CDR3 DNA reads TGTGCCAGCAGCGTCGTGGACCTAGCGGTAGATACGCAGTATTTT.

The chain links TRBV19 to TRBJ2-2; D not resolved. The germline CDR1 and CDR2 sequences are LNHDA and SQIVND (reference sequence). The length of the CDR3 is 11 residues. V lost 9 bases and J 6 bases, leaving 8 bases between the germline ends. As DNA, the CDR3 is TGTGCCAGCCTACGGGCCGGGGAGCTGTTTTTT. It yields the protein CASLRAGELFF.

Here the CDR3 reads CASKPRSGVDPDTQYF. The DNA of the CDR3 is TGTGCCAGCAAGCCAAGGTCTGGAGTAGATCCAGATACGCAGTATTTT. V gene TRBV4-2 combines with J gene TRBJ2-3; D unclear. V was clipped by 7 bases and J by 4 bases, with 21 bases between them. CDR3 length equals 16 residues. The germline V gene has CDR1 LGHNA and CDR2 YNFKEQ.

The chain links TRBV11-2 to TRBJ1-1; D ambiguous. The CDR3 runs 12 residues. Trimming removed 8 bases from V and 0 bases from J, with 7 bases in between. Germline V CDR1 and CDR2: SGHAT, FQNNGV. The CDR3 is CASEYMNTEAFF. CDR3 in DNA: TGTGCCAGCGAATACATGAACACTGAAGCTTTCTTT. The full variable domain, in which reference TRBV11-2 and TRBJ1-1 provide the parts outside the CDR3, is EAGVAQSPRYKIIEKRQSVAFWCNPISGHATLYWYQQILGQGPKLLIQFQNNGVVDDSQLPKDRFSAERLKGVDSTLKIQPAKLEDSAVYLCASEYMNTEAFFGQGTRLTVV.

The V and J genes are TRBV4-2 and TRBJ1-3; maybe TRBD1 (5 bases). CDR1 is LGHNA and CDR2 is YNFKEQ in the germline V gene. The CDR3 sequence is 17 residues long. The V end lost 0 bases, the J end lost 0 bases, and 12 bases lay between the germline ends. The DNA of the CDR3 is TGTGCCAGCAGCCAAGAAACGTTAGGGGCCTCTGGAAACACCATATATTTT. Its translation is CASSQETLGASGNTIYF.

This chain uses TRBV4-1 with TRBJ1-1; D remains ambiguous. Trimming removed 5 bases at V and 9 bases at J, with 19 bases between. The CDR3 is 14 amino acids. Germline CDR1 MGHRA, CDR2 YSYEKL. CDR3 DNA sequence: TGCGCCAGCAGCGACGAAGAGGGAGGGCTTCAAGCTTTCTTT. It yields the protein CASSDEEGGLQAFF.

The chain recombines TRBV7-2 with TRBJ1-5, with a tentative D call TRBD1 (6 bases). V was trimmed by 4 bases and J by 4 bases, leaving 11 bases between them. The CDR3 is made up of 14 amino acids. The germline V gene encodes CDR1 SGHTA and CDR2 FQGNSA. Written as DNA, the CDR3 is TGTGCCAGCAGCTACTATGGACAGAATCAGCCCCAGCATTTT. Translated: CASSYYGQNQPQHF.

In DNA, the CDR3 is TGTGCCAGCTCACAAATAGACAGATATTATGGCTACACCTTC. Translated, it gives CASSQIDRYYGYTF. The V call is TRBV18, the J call TRBJ1-2; perhaps TRBD1 as D (5 bases). Germline V gives CDR1 KGHSH, CDR2 LQKENI. The ends were cut back, 4 bases at V and 5 bases at J, with 14 bases in the middle. The CDR3 length is 14 residues.

The chain uses TRBV7-9 and TRBJ2-1, with D unclear. Germline CDR1 SEHNR, CDR2 FQNEAQ (reference sequence). The CDR3 sequence is 12 residues long. V lost 5 bases, J lost 6 bases, and 8 bases lay in between. In nucleotides, the CDR3 is TGTGCCAGCAGCGCCGGTCTCAATGAGCAGTTCTTC. It translates to CASSAGLNEQFF.

The rearrangement joins TRBV7-2 to TRBJ1-1; perhaps TRBD1 as D (5 bases). The V end was cut by 1 base, the J end by 5 bases, with 17 bases between. Germline lookup yields CDR1 SGHTA and CDR2 FQGNSA. CDR3 size: 16 residues. CDR3 loop: CASSLGVIGVGTEAFF. The CDR3 DNA is TGTGCCAGCAGCTTAGGGGTGATAGGGGTAGGGACTGAAGCTTTCTTT.

A single count supports this clone. The chain links TRBV18 to TRBJ2-3; D remains unclear. The CDR3 is 13 residues long. V lost 2 bases and J 2 bases, leaving 5 bases between the germline ends. From germline, CDR1 is KGHSH and CDR2 LQKENI. CDR3 protein: CASSPDFTDTQYF. The CDR3 region has the DNA TGTGCCAGCTCACCAGACTTCACAGATACGCAGTATTTT.

The chain couples TRBV6-5 to TRBJ1-1; 7 positions agree with TRBD1. The CDR3 loop spans 15 amino acids. V lost 2 bases and J lost 4; bases outside the gene matches: 7. Germline V gene sequence: CDR1 MNHEY, CDR2 SVGAGI. As DNA, the CDR3 is TGTGCCAGCAGTTACCGGGGCAGGGGGGCCACTGAAGCTTTCTTT. Protein sequence: CASSYRGRGATEAFF.

The rearrangement uses TRBV11-3 and TRBJ2-3; 7 bases line up with TRBD1. J gave up 0 bases and V 1 base, and 4 bases lay outside the gene matches. The CDR3 sequence is 16 residues long. Germline lookup yields CDR1 SGHNT and CDR2 YENEEA. The CDR3 sequence is CASSLARGQSTDTQYF. The CDR3 DNA sequence: TGTGCCAGCAGCTTAGCACGGGGACAGAGCACAGATACGCAGTATTTT.

V and J are TRBV10-2 and TRBJ1-2; D uncertain. The CDR3 consists of 11 residues. Trimming left V 3 bases short and J 9 bases short, with 8 bases between. Germline CDR1 reads WSHSY; CDR2 reads SAAADI. CDR3 in DNA: TGCGCCAGCAGTGATGAGGGTAGCTACACCTTC. The encoded protein is CASSDEGSYTF.